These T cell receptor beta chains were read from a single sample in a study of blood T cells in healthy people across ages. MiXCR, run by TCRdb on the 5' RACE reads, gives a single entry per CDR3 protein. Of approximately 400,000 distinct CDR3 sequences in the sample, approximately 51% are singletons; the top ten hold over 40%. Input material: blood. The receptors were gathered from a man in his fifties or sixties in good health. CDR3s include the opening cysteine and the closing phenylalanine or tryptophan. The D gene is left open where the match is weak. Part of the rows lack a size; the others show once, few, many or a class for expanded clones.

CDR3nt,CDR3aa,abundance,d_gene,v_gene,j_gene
TGCAGTGGGGAGCACTCTGGGGCCAACGTCCTGACTTTC,CSGEHSGANVLTF,-,-,TRBV20-1,TRBJ2-6
TGTGCCAGCAGCCCGAGGCCGGGTTGGAGCTATGGCTACACCTTC,CASSPRPGWSYGYTF,-,-,TRBV3-1,TRBJ1-2
TGTGCCAGCAGCCCGGACAGCGGGAAGAGTTATGGCTACACCTTC,CASSPDSGKSYGYTF,few,-,TRBV7-2,TRBJ1-2
TGCAGTCTTCTGGGGGAGGGCGCAGAGACCCAGTACTTC,CSLLGEGAETQYF,-,TRBD2,TRBV20-1,TRBJ2-5
TGCAGTGCCTTTGACGGGGGGGCCTATGATCTGGAGACCCAGTACTTC,CSAFDGGAYDLETQYF,-,TRBD2,TRBV20-1,TRBJ2-5
TGCGCCAGTAATTCCGGGACAACTTTCTCTGGGGCCAACGTCCTGACTTTC,CASNSGTTFSGANVLTF,-,-,TRBV5-1,TRBJ2-6
TGTGCCAGCAGTTTTAGCGGGAGCGGCTACGAGCAGTACTTC,CASSFSGSGYEQYF,-,TRBD2,TRBV28,TRBJ2-7
TGTGCCAGCTTAACGGGGACTAGCGGTAAAGAGACCCAGTACTTC,CASLTGTSGKETQYF,-,TRBD2,TRBV7-3,TRBJ2-5
TGTGCCAGCAGTCCCCGGGAGAATCAGCCCCAGCATTTT,CASSPRENQPQHF,-,-,TRBV27,TRBJ1-5
TGTGCCACCAGTGACCCCCTCGGACAGGGCGCTAGCAGTTACCAAGAGACCCAGTACTTC,CATSDPLGQGASSYQETQYF,-,TRBD1,TRBV24-1,TRBJ2-5
TGTGCCAGCAGACCCAAGGTGACAGTTCAAGAGACCCAGTACTTC,CASRPKVTVQETQYF,-,-,TRBV5-6,TRBJ2-5
TGTGCCACCGAAGGAGAGAACTCCTACGAGCAGTACTTC,CATEGENSYEQYF,-,-,TRBV28,TRBJ2-7
TGTGCCAGCAGCCCGGCCTTCGGCAGAACCTATGGCTACACCTTC,CASSPAFGRTYGYTF,-,-,TRBV12-3/TRBV12-4,TRBJ1-2